What follows are 9 T cell receptor beta chains derived from one specimen sequenced in a study of blood T cell repertoires in COVID-19. TCRdb's table, derived via immunoSEQ multiplex PCR, lists solely in-frame clones and lacks some. The table records about 150,000 clones, 75% to 90% of them present only once. The sample taken for sequencing was peripheral blood. Receptor source: a woman aged 60-70 years with active or convalescent COVID-19.

V is TRBV7-8 and J is TRBJ2-5; D gene unclear. V was pared by 5 bases and J by 0 bases, with 10 bases between. The CDR3 totals 14 residues. Germline V gene lookup returns CDR1 SGHVS and CDR2 FQNEAQ. The CDR3 sequence: CASSHAQDQETQYF. CDR3 sequence (DNA): TGTGCCAGCAGCCACGCCCAGGACCAAGAGACCCAGTACTTC.

This sequence joins TRBV4-1 and TRBJ1-2; TRBD1 aligns across 9 bases. This CDR3 spans 13 amino acids. Germline V gene lookup returns CDR1 MGHRA and CDR2 YSYEKL. CDR3 region: CASRRTGEHGYTF. The CDR3 nucleotides are TGCGCTAGCCGGAGGACAGGGGAACATGGCTACACCTTC.

The J gene is TRBJ2-1, the V gene TRBV5-1, with 12 bases matching TRBD2. The germline gives CDR1 SGHRS, CDR2 YFSETQ. V lost 4 bases to trimming and J lost 5 bases; unmatched junction nucleotides: 10. The length of the CDR3 is 17 residues. Written as DNA, the CDR3 is TGCGCCAGCAGCATTACTCTTCTAGCGGGGGGGAACAATGAGCAGTTCTTC. Protein product: CASSITLLAGGNNEQFF.

The CDR3 bases are TGTGCCAGCAGGGACCGGGAGTTAAACTATGGCTACACCTTC. Translation: CASRDRELNYGYTF. The chain has TRBV6-5 and TRBJ1-2, with D hard to call. The CDR3 runs 14 residues. Between the trimmed V and J ends, which lost 6 bases and 2 bases, there was a span of 13 bases. The germline CDR1 and CDR2 sequences are MNHEY and SVGAGI.

The V gene is TRBV6-5, the J gene TRBJ2-7; D is perhaps TRBD1 (6 bases). The CDR3 runs to 15 residues. V was cut by 2 bases and J by 4 bases, with 15 bases left in between. In germline, CDR1 is MNHEY, CDR2 SVGAGI. The CDR3 nucleotides read TGTGCCAGCAGTTACGGACAGAGTTACCCGTACGAGCAGTACTTC. Protein: CASSYGQSYPYEQYF.

The rearrangement uses TRBV21-1 and TRBJ1-6; the table's D call, TRBD1, was not checked against the DNA. TRBV21-1 is deemed a pseudogene. This CDR3 comprises 15 residues. CDR3 region: CASSKAENRNSPLHF. In nucleotides, the CDR3 is TGTGCCAGCAGCAAAGCAGAAAACAGGAATTCACCCCTCCACTTT.

The chain is built from TRBV18 and TRBJ2-5; D is perhaps TRBD2 (5 bases). The CDR3 loop spans 18 amino acids. From germline, CDR1 is KGHSH and CDR2 LQKENI. V was trimmed by 1 base and J by 2 bases, leaving 20 bases between them. The CDR3 region has the DNA TGTGCCAGCTCACCACGAGCGGTTTGGTCTAGAGTTCAAGAGACCCAGTACTTC. Its translation is CASSPRAVWSRVQETQYF.

This sequence joins TRBV7-6 and TRBJ2-1; TRBD2 aligns across 8 bases. Germline trimming cut 2 bases from V and 7 bases from J; bases unmatched to any gene: 10. Germline V gene data show CDR1 as SGHVS and CDR2 as FNYEAQ. The CDR3 sequence is 16 residues long. CDR3 sequence reads: CASSLFSGAPVNEQFF. CDR3 nucleotides: TGTGCCAGCAGCTTATTTAGCGGGGCCCCGGTAAATGAGCAGTTCTTC.

The chain employs TRBV7-2 and TRBJ1-5, with TRBD1 as a possible D gene (5 bases). Deletions cut 4 bases from V and 5 bases from J, with 9 bases between. In germline, CDR1 is SGHTA, CDR2 FQGNSA. This CDR3 has 13 residues. CDR3 bases: TGTGCCAGCAGCTCGGCGGGACATCAGCCCCAGCATTTT. It yields the protein CASSSAGHQPQHF.